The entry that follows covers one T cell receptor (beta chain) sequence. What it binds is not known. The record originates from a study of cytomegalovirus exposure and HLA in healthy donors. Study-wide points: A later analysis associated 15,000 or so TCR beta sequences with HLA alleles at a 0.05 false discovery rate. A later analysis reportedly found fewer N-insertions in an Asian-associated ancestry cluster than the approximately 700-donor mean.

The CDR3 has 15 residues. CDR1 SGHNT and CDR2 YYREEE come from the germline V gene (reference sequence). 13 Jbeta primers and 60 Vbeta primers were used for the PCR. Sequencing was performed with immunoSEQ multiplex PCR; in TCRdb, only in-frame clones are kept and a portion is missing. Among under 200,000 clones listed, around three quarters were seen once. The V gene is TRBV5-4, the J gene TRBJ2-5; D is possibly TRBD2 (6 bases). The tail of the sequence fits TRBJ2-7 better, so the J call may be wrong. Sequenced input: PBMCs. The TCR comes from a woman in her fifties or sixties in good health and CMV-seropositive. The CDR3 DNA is TGTGCCAGCAGCTTGGATCCCGGGAGCCCCTACGAGCAGTACTTC. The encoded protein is CASSLDPGSPYEQYF.